This T cell receptor (beta chain) was profiled in a study of shared clonotypes between healthy human individuals. On the study more broadly: Researchers assigned three CD4 naive, three CD4 memory, two CD8 naive and one CD8 memory plate to each donor. Findings and caveats of the study: Clonotype sharing across a handful of donors was observed for about 4.8% of naive CD4 clonotypes.

Note on this clone: Its antigen remains unknown.

Clones were sequenced by immunoSEQ multiplex PCR, and TCRdb holds only the in-frame ones, with some missing. This repertoire shows approximately 2,000,000 clones, 80% to 95% found once; its top ten account for approximately 0.4%. Splitting of CD4+ cells produced CD45RA+ naive and CD45RA-negative memory subsets. Germline assignment: CDR1 MDHEN and CDR2 SYDVKM. This CDR3 comprises 13 residues. Trimming removed 7 bases from V and 2 bases from J, with 12 bases in between. The chain recombines TRBV28 with TRBJ2-7, with unresolved D. This TCR came from a young man in good health. Some clones in this sample may be carry-over from other donors' samples. Source material: naive CD4+ T cells from PBMCs. Subset meaning: CD45RA+ positively selected. Here the CDR3 reads CASIKQAPYEQYF. In DNA form, the CDR3 reads TGTGCCAGCATTAAACAAGCCCCCTACGAGCAGTACTTC.